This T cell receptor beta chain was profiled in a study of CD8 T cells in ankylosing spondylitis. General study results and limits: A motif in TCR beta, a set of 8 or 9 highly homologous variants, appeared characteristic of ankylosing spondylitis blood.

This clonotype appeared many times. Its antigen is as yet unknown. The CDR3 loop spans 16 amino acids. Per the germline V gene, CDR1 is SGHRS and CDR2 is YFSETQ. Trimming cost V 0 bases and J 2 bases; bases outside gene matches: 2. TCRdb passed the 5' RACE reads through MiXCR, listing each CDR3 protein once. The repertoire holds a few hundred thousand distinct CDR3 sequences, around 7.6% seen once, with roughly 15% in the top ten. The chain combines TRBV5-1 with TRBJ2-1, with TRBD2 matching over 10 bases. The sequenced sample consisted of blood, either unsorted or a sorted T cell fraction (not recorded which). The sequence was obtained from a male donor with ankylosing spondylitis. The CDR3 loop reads CASSLDGTSAYNEQFF. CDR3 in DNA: TGCGCCAGCAGCTTGGATGGGACTAGCGCCTACAATGAGCAGTTCTTC.